The clone carrying this TCR beta chain has just a few counts. What it recognizes is unknown. Being one base from a much bigger clone, this may be a read error. The data stem from a study of metastatic and nonmetastatic thyroid tumors. The wider study: Blood and tumor or nodule tissue repertoires from malignant and benign thyroid patients were compared.

Study processing details: CDR3 differences across clinicopathological groups were used to build a distant-metastasis classifier for papillary thyroid cancer. With MiXCR, TCRdb called clones anew from the PCR reads. TCRdb, rather than the study authors, made the V and J calls. The sample carries roughly 25,000 clones, under 15% recorded once. Ahead of thyroid surgery, no patient had received treatment of any kind. Study-wide points: Compared with benign nodules, malignant thyroid tumors were reported to have significantly higher TCR beta diversity in both blood and tumor.

The V end lost 1 base, the J end lost 4 bases, and 16 bases lay between the germline ends. The germline CDR1 and CDR2 sequences are SEHNR and FQNEAQ (reference sequence). The CDR3 sequence is 16 residues long. The sample taken for sequencing was blood. The receptor's source is a female donor with papillary thyroid cancer or a benign thyroid nodule (not recorded which). Some clones in this sample may be carry-over from other donors' samples. This chain connects TRBV7-9 to TRBJ2-5; D is possibly TRBD1 or TRBD2 (5 bases each). The CDR3: CASSLEAARDGETQYF. As DNA, the CDR3 is TGTGCCAGCAGCTTAGAGGCCGCCAGGGACGGAGAGACCCAGTACTTC.